The clone carrying this TCR beta chain was seen a handful of times. One end of the junction is discordant with germline, which a read error may explain. The data are from a study of shared clonotypes between healthy human individuals. Profiling relied on immunoSEQ multiplex PCR, and the TCRdb table lists in-frame clones only, not all of them. Among more than 200,000 clones, approximately 65% were seen once, and the ten largest hold around 10%. The CDR3 consists of 16 residues. CDR1 KGHSH and CDR2 LQKENI come from the germline V gene. Sequenced input: memory CD4+ T cells sorted from blood. Subset defined: CD45RA-negative fraction. The clonotype originates from a man younger than 40 in good health. The genes are TRBV18 and TRBJ2-1, with 7 bases fitting TRBD1. CDR3 nucleotides: TGTGCCAGCTCACCAAGGGGTGACAGGGTCTCAAATGGGCAGTTCTTC. Translating gives CASSPRGDRVSNGQFF.